A few counts support the clone carrying this TCR beta chain. Its antigen is currently unknown. Generation of TCR cDNA used 5'RACE template switching (which added a universal primer site and UMIs). TCRdb independently ran MiXCR on the 5' RACE reads; one entry per CDR3 protein. The data hold 340,000 or so distinct CDR3 sequences, with 9.5% to 15% observed a single time. This sample is drawn from a study of T cells after yellow fever vaccination. Deletions cut 8 bases from V and 7 bases from J, with 15 bases between. This CDR3 contains 13 residues. From germline, CDR1 is ENHRY and CDR2 SYGVKD. Study-level findings and limits: At approximately 95% for CD4 and approximately 89% for CD8, most primary-vaccination clones showed up again after the booster. Abundant clonotypes from the bulk population could have been carried over as contaminants into FACS-sorted repertoires. Weaker in magnitude, the secondary response showed a faster peak on day 5 versus 15.

This sample comprised CD4+ T cells sorted from PBMCs, obtained 15 days after the yellow fever booster vaccination. The TCR sequence derives from a man aged 18-30 years who received the YFV17D yellow fever vaccine. This sequence joins TRBV10-3 and TRBJ1-5; weak D call: TRBD1 (6 bases). DNA of the CDR3: TGTGCCATCGCCGGGGGCGCGGGGCAGCCCCAGCATTTT. This sequence encodes CAIAGGAGQPQHF.